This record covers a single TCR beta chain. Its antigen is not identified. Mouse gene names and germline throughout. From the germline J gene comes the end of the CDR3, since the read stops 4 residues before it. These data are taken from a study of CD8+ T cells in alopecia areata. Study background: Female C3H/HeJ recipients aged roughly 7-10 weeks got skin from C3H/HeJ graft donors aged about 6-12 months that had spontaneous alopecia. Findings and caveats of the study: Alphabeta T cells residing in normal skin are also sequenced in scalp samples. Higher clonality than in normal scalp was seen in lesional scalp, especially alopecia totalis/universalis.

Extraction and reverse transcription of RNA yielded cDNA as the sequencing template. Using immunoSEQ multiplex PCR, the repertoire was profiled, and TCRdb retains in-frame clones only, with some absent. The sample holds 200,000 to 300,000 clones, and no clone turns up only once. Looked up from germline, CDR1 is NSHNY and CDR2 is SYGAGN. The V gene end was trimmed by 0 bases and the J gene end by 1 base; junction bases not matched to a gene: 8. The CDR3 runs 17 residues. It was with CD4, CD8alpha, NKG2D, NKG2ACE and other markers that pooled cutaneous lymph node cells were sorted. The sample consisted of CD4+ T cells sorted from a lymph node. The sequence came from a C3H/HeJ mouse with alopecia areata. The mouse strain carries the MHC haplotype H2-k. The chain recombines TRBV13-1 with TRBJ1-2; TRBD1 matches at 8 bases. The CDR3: CASSDGLGTGKNSDYTF. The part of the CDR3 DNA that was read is TGTGCCAGCAGTGATGGTCTCGGGACAGGAAAAAACTCC.